This TCR beta chain was profiled in a study of blood T cell repertoires in COVID-19 (dated by TCRdb to about 2020). For the study in its entirety: Samples from collaborators originated in the United States, Italy and Spain and spanned both the acute and convalescent phases of COVID-19. The material from the prospective study consisted of cDNA or gDNA derived from T cells, B-cell-depleted T cells, or PBMCs. Deeply sampled blood TCRbeta repertoires from subjects exposed to, actively infected with, or recovered from COVID-19 were included in the dataset. The repertoires were made available in a free public database intended to serve as a resource for research on the immune response to SARS-CoV-2. The samples were drawn from the first 160 participants of the ongoing ImmuneRACE study and from 1,254 subjects provided by 6 global collaborators. The sample metadata nearly always contained a de-identified subject ID, COVID-19 status, age in years and sex. Where available, HLA class I and class II types were taken from metadata supplied by the sample provider and were not determined by assay-based typing.

TCRbeta CDR3 regions were amplified from genomic DNA by means of the immunoSEQ Assay, a bias-controlled multiplex PCR. In the original analysis: The number of nucleated cells in each sample was estimated from the amplification of reference gene primers within the assay. Sequence reads were collapsed and filtered to measure the absolute abundance of every unique TCRbeta CDR3 rearrangement. For each sample, productive Simpson clonality was calculated as the square root of Simpson's diversity index over productive rearrangements. In its TCRdb copy, this immuneACCESS table keeps in-frame sequences only and misses some clones. Where compared with another copy, unresolved V genes explain less than half of these, and the others have no known cause. That table gives V, J and clone size, and the DNA gave D and trimming. The sample data list 180,000 or so clones, and 70% to 90% of these were observed just once. The ten largest clones represent 4% to 4.5% of the sample.

On the study overall, not on this receptor specifically: How much clinical and demographic metadata was included differed by source and by participant, and the metadata was provided uncurated.

Comments on this clone: What antigen it recognizes has not been identified. Nothing much larger sits one base from this clone, and base qualities are not available.

The germline V and J ends show losses of 3 bases and 0 bases respectively, and no gene match explains 4 bases of the junction. The CDR3, from cysteine to phenylalanine, totals 15 residues. Only CDR3 DNA is held: 45 bases, read in frame from base 1. Based on the germline V gene, the CDR1 and CDR2 sequences are MGHRA and YSYEKL. In the prospective study, participants were about 18 to 90 years old, resided in 24 geographic areas of the United States, and were enrolled through a virtual design. To assign participants to cohorts, the prospective study relied on clinical history that participants themselves reported in a screening survey and a study questionnaire. Recovered participants in ImmuneRACE Cohort 3 were defined as having two consecutive negative NP/OP PCR tests, clearance from a healthcare professional, or resolution of symptoms. In the prospective study, whole blood, serum and a nasopharyngeal or oropharyngeal swab were collected from each participant by mobile phlebotomists. Prospective study participants could optionally give additional blood draws and questionnaires over an approximately two-month period. Prospective study blood samples were shipped either frozen or at room temperature before DNA extraction.

Input material: PBMCs or T cells enriched from blood (not recorded which). The V gene is TRBV4-1 and the J gene is TRBJ1-1, and 7 bases in between align with TRBD1. The receptor was derived from a woman between 45 and 60 years old who had recovered from COVID-19. The sequence in DNA is TGCGCCAGCAGCCAGGGGACAGACATGAACACTGAAGCTTTCTTT. It codes for CASSQGTDMNTEAFF.